These T cell receptor beta chains were read from a single sample in a study of T cell clones after liver transplantation. The assay was immunoSEQ multiplex PCR, and TCRdb's table has in-frame clones only and misses some. The sample shows under 55,000 clones, 86% of them seen only once. The sample here was CD8+ T cells from blood, taken 12 months after liver transplant. These receptors were taken from a human patient who received a liver transplant. Some T cells may be supplied by the graft donor. CDR3s include the opening cysteine and the closing phenylalanine or tryptophan. D genes are given only for firm matches. For some rows the clone size is stated as once, few or many, or as a class when expanded; others skip it.

J gene: TRBJ2-1; clone size: -; CDR3 length: 15; D gene: -; V gene: TRBV7-9; CDR3 DNA: TGTGCCAGCAGCCGCATTGGGACCGACTACAATGAGCAGTTCTTC; CDR3 protein: CASSRIGTDYNEQFF
J gene: TRBJ2-1; clone size: few; CDR3 length: 13; D gene: TRBD2; V gene: TRBV27; CDR3 DNA: TGTGCCAGCGGGAGGGGCTCCTACAATGAGCAGTTCTTC; CDR3 protein: CASGRGSYNEQFF
J gene: TRBJ2-1; clone size: -; CDR3 length: 13; D gene: -; V gene: TRBV7-9; CDR3 DNA: TGTGCCAGCAGCCCCCTGACAGGCAATGAGCAGTTCTTC; CDR3 protein: CASSPLTGNEQFF
J gene: TRBJ2-3; clone size: -; CDR3 length: 14; D gene: -; V gene: TRBV6-1; CDR3 DNA: TGTGCCTGGGGAGGCCCGGATTCCCCAGATACGCAGTATTTT; CDR3 protein: CAWGGPDSPDTQYF
J gene: TRBJ2-1; clone size: -; CDR3 length: 17; D gene: TRBD2; V gene: TRBV5-4; CDR3 DNA: TGTGCCAGCAGCTTGGGACTAGCGGGAGGAGTCTACAATGAGCAGTTCTTC; CDR3 protein: CASSLGLAGGVYNEQFF
J gene: TRBJ2-7; clone size: once; CDR3 length: 15; D gene: -; V gene: TRBV5-4; CDR3 DNA: TGTGCCAGCAGCTTTTTGTCGTCAGGGACCTACGAGCAGTACTTC; CDR3 protein: CASSFLSSGTYEQYF
J gene: TRBJ2-1; clone size: -; CDR3 length: 13; D gene: -; V gene: TRBV19; CDR3 DNA: TGTGCCAGTAGTAGTCTTTTATACAATGAGCAGTTCTTC; CDR3 protein: CASSSLLYNEQFF
J gene: TRBJ2-7; clone size: -; CDR3 length: 16; D gene: TRBD1; V gene: TRBV6-5; CDR3 DNA: TGTGCCAGCAGTTATACACCGACAGGGTCCTCCTACGAGCAGTACTTC; CDR3 protein: CASSYTPTGSSYEQYF
J gene: TRBJ2-7; clone size: -; CDR3 length: 13; D gene: -; V gene: TRBV27; CDR3 DNA: TGTGCCAGCAGTTTTTCTTTGGCCCACGAGCAGTACTTC; CDR3 protein: CASSFSLAHEQYF
J gene: TRBJ2-7; clone size: -; CDR3 length: 14; D gene: TRBD2; V gene: TRBV6-5; CDR3 DNA: TGTGCCAGCAACCCAGCGGGAGGCCTCGGGGAGCAGTACTTC; CDR3 protein: CASNPAGGLGEQYF
J gene: TRBJ2-1; clone size: -; CDR3 length: 13; D gene: TRBD2; V gene: TRBV27; CDR3 DNA: TGTGCCAGCAGTTCGGGACTAGCTTTCCGGGAGTTCTTC; CDR3 protein: CASSSGLAFREFF
J gene: TRBJ1-6; clone size: -; CDR3 length: 15; D gene: TRBD1; V gene: TRBV13; CDR3 DNA: TGTGCCAGCAGCTACTTGGGACAGGGAAATTCACCCCTCCACTTT; CDR3 protein: CASSYLGQGNSPLHF
J gene: TRBJ1-1; clone size: -; CDR3 length: 17; D gene: -; V gene: TRBV5-1; CDR3 DNA: TGCGCCAGCAGCTGGGAAACAGTGGGAGCCGTGAACACTGAAGCTTTCTTT; CDR3 protein: CASSWETVGAVNTEAFF
J gene: TRBJ2-6; clone size: -; CDR3 length: 15; D gene: -; V gene: TRBV27; CDR3 DNA: TGTGCCAGCAGTCCCGACAGGTCTGGGGCCAACGTCCTGACTTTC; CDR3 protein: CASSPDRSGANVLTF
J gene: TRBJ1-5; clone size: -; CDR3 length: 15; D gene: -; V gene: TRBV28; CDR3 DNA: TGTGCCAGCAGCCCTACCAAAGCTGGGAATCAGCCCCAGCATTTT; CDR3 protein: CASSPTKAGNQPQHF
J gene: TRBJ2-3; clone size: -; CDR3 length: 15; D gene: TRBD1; V gene: TRBV7-9; CDR3 DNA: TGTGCCAGCAGCTTAGGACAGGGGAGGTGGGATACGCAGTATTTT; CDR3 protein: CASSLGQGRWDTQYF
J gene: TRBJ1-2; clone size: once; CDR3 length: 18; D gene: TRBD1; V gene: TRBV11-2; CDR3 DNA: TGTGCCAGCAGCCCCCGGGACAGGCCCGAGATAGCTAACTATGGCTACACCTTC; CDR3 protein: CASSPRDRPEIANYGYTF
J gene: TRBJ2-2; clone size: -; CDR3 length: 15; D gene: -; V gene: TRBV29-1; CDR3 DNA: TGCAGCGTTGAAGCCGGACAGACGAACACCGGGGAGCTGTTTTTT; CDR3 protein: CSVEAGQTNTGELFF
J gene: TRBJ2-7; clone size: -; CDR3 length: 15; D gene: TRBD1; V gene: TRBV13; CDR3 DNA: TGTGCCAGCAGCTTAGGGACAGGGGCTTCCTACGAGCAGTACTTC; CDR3 protein: CASSLGTGASYEQYF
J gene: TRBJ1-3; clone size: once; CDR3 length: 13; D gene: -; V gene: TRBV7-9; CDR3 DNA: TGTGCCAGCAGCTCCCTCGAGGAGTTCACCATATATTTT; CDR3 protein: CASSSLEEFTIYF
J gene: TRBJ2-7; clone size: -; CDR3 length: 15; D gene: -; V gene: TRBV6-1; CDR3 DNA: TGTGCCAGCAGTGAAGTGGCAGGACGAGTCTACGAGCAGTACTTC; CDR3 protein: CASSEVAGRVYEQYF
J gene: TRBJ1-3; clone size: -; CDR3 length: 14; D gene: -; V gene: TRBV7-9; CDR3 DNA: TGTGCCAGCAGCTTCGGGACTCCTGGAAACACCATATATTTT; CDR3 protein: CASSFGTPGNTIYF
J gene: TRBJ2-7; clone size: -; CDR3 length: 15; D gene: TRBD2; V gene: TRBV5-1; CDR3 DNA: TGCGCCAGCAGCCAGGGACTAGCGGGAGTATACGAGCAGTACTTC; CDR3 protein: CASSQGLAGVYEQYF
J gene: TRBJ2-2; clone size: -; CDR3 length: 15; D gene: TRBD2; V gene: TRBV4-3; CDR3 DNA: TGCGCCAGCACCGATAGTTTAGCGGGACTCGGGGAGCTGTTTTTT; CDR3 protein: CASTDSLAGLGELFF
J gene: TRBJ1-5; clone size: few; CDR3 length: 14; D gene: -; V gene: TRBV15; CDR3 DNA: TGTGCCACCAGCAGAGATGAGGGAAATCAGCCCCAGCATTTT; CDR3 protein: CATSRDEGNQPQHF
J gene: TRBJ2-7; clone size: -; CDR3 length: 12; D gene: -; V gene: TRBV7-8; CDR3 DNA: TGTGCCAGTCGAAGGGACTCTTACGAGCAGTACTTC; CDR3 protein: CASRRDSYEQYF
J gene: TRBJ1-2; clone size: -; CDR3 length: 14; D gene: -; V gene: TRBV7-2; CDR3 DNA: TGTGCCAGCAGCTTAATCCCCAGAGACTATGGCTACACCTTC; CDR3 protein: CASSLIPRDYGYTF
J gene: TRBJ2-3; clone size: -; CDR3 length: 18; D gene: -; V gene: TRBV4-3; CDR3 DNA: TGCGCCAGCAGCCAGGCGGCCCCGTTTTCCCCGGGCACAGATACGCAGTATTTT; CDR3 protein: CASSQAAPFSPGTDTQYF
J gene: TRBJ2-7; clone size: -; CDR3 length: 16; D gene: TRBD2; V gene: TRBV4-1; CDR3 DNA: TGCGCCAGCAGCCGCCTTCCCACTAGCGGGAGGCTCGAGCAGTACTTC; CDR3 protein: CASSRLPTSGRLEQYF
J gene: TRBJ2-1; clone size: -; CDR3 length: 15; D gene: TRBD2; V gene: TRBV7-9; CDR3 DNA: TGTGCCAGCACCCCCGGGTGGGAGGGAGACAATGAGCAGTTCTTC; CDR3 protein: CASTPGWEGDNEQFF
J gene: TRBJ1-2; clone size: -; CDR3 length: 16; D gene: TRBD1; V gene: TRBV6-6; CDR3 DNA: TGTGCCAGCAGTTACACGTTTACAGGGGGCCACTATGGCTACACCTTC; CDR3 protein: CASSYTFTGGHYGYTF
J gene: TRBJ2-6; clone size: -; CDR3 length: 15; D gene: -; V gene: TRBV5-6; CDR3 DNA: TGTGCCAGCAGCTTTGTACCCTCTGGGGCCAACGTCCTGACTTTC; CDR3 protein: CASSFVPSGANVLTF
J gene: TRBJ1-1; clone size: -; CDR3 length: 13; D gene: -; V gene: TRBV27; CDR3 DNA: TGTGCCAGCAATGGACGGATGAACACTGAAGCTTTCTTT; CDR3 protein: CASNGRMNTEAFF
J gene: TRBJ1-1; clone size: -; CDR3 length: 14; D gene: -; V gene: TRBV28; CDR3 DNA: TGTGCCAGCAGTTTACTAAACGAGGTTCCTGAAGCTTTCTTT; CDR3 protein: CASSLLNEVPEAFF
J gene: TRBJ2-1; clone size: -; CDR3 length: 17; D gene: TRBD2; V gene: TRBV27; CDR3 DNA: TGTGCCAGCAGAGTATACCTAGCGGGACCGCAAACCAATGAGCAGTTCTTC; CDR3 protein: CASRVYLAGPQTNEQFF
J gene: TRBJ1-2; clone size: -; CDR3 length: 15; D gene: -; V gene: TRBV7-8; CDR3 DNA: TGTGCCAGCAGCTCCTACAGGGAATCTTCCGATGGCTACACCTTC; CDR3 protein: CASSSYRESSDGYTF
J gene: TRBJ2-7; clone size: -; CDR3 length: 15; D gene: -; V gene: TRBV19; CDR3 DNA: TGTGCCAGTAGTACGTCTGCGGGCGAGACCTACGAGCAGTACTTC; CDR3 protein: CASSTSAGETYEQYF
J gene: TRBJ2-2; clone size: -; CDR3 length: 12; D gene: -; V gene: TRBV4-2; CDR3 DNA: TGTGCCAGCAGCCAAGATCCCGGGGAGCTGTTTTTT; CDR3 protein: CASSQDPGELFF
J gene: TRBJ1-1; clone size: -; CDR3 length: 15; D gene: -; V gene: TRBV18; CDR3 DNA: TGTGCCAGCTCGCCTTCGACCGGCATGAACACTGAAGCTTTCTTT; CDR3 protein: CASSPSTGMNTEAFF
J gene: TRBJ2-7; clone size: few; CDR3 length: 16; D gene: TRBD1; V gene: TRBV9; CDR3 DNA: TGTGCCAGCAGCCCCCGGGGACAGATTCACTCCTACGAGCAGTACTTC; CDR3 protein: CASSPRGQIHSYEQYF
J gene: TRBJ2-3; clone size: -; CDR3 length: 13; D gene: -; V gene: TRBV6-4; CDR3 DNA: TGTGCCAGCAGCCCCCGGGCTGGCAATACGCAGTATTTT; CDR3 protein: CASSPRAGNTQYF
J gene: TRBJ2-7; clone size: -; CDR3 length: 14; D gene: -; V gene: TRBV5-4; CDR3 DNA: TGTGCCAGCACCTCTTACTACAGGCAAAGGGAGCAGTACTTC; CDR3 protein: CASTSYYRQREQYF
J gene: TRBJ2-2; clone size: -; CDR3 length: 14; D gene: TRBD1; V gene: TRBV28; CDR3 DNA: TGTGCCAGCAGGGGGACAGGGAACACCGGGGAGCTGTTTTTT; CDR3 protein: CASRGTGNTGELFF
J gene: TRBJ1-1; clone size: once; CDR3 length: 11; D gene: -; V gene: TRBV6-5; CDR3 DNA: TGTGCCAGCGCGGCGAACACTGAAGCTCTCTTT; CDR3 protein: CASAANTEALF
J gene: TRBJ1-1; clone size: -; CDR3 length: 17; D gene: TRBD1; V gene: TRBV4-1; CDR3 DNA: TGCGCCAGCAGCCCCCACAACCAACAGGGGGCGAACACTGAAGCTTTCTTT; CDR3 protein: CASSPHNQQGANTEAFF
J gene: TRBJ2-1; clone size: -; CDR3 length: 15; D gene: -; V gene: TRBV29-1; CDR3 DNA: TGCAGCGTTAACCCGACAGGAGTATCTTACAATGAGCAGTTCTTC; CDR3 protein: CSVNPTGVSYNEQFF
J gene: TRBJ2-7; clone size: -; CDR3 length: 14; D gene: -; V gene: TRBV4-3; CDR3 DNA: TGCGCCAGCAGCCAAGATTTGGGGCCCTACGAGCAGTACTTC; CDR3 protein: CASSQDLGPYEQYF
J gene: TRBJ1-5; clone size: few; CDR3 length: 14; D gene: TRBD1; V gene: TRBV27; CDR3 DNA: TGTGCCAGCAGTTTGGGGACAGTAAATCAGCCCCAGCATTTT; CDR3 protein: CASSLGTVNQPQHF
J gene: TRBJ1-1; clone size: -; CDR3 length: 14; D gene: TRBD1; V gene: TRBV5-4; CDR3 DNA: TGTGCCAGCAGCCCGGGGACAGCCCGATTTGAAGCTTTCTTT; CDR3 protein: CASSPGTARFEAFF
J gene: TRBJ2-5; clone size: few; CDR3 length: 18; D gene: TRBD1; V gene: TRBV5-1; CDR3 DNA: TGCGCCAGCAGCCTTACTCCAATAACAGGGGTTAGCCAAGAGACCCAGTACTTC; CDR3 protein: CASSLTPITGVSQETQYF
J gene: TRBJ1-4; clone size: -; CDR3 length: 19; D gene: -; V gene: TRBV2; CDR3 DNA: TGTGCCAGCAGTGATCTTTTATGGATCAATCCGGTAACTAATGAAAAACTGTTTTTT; CDR3 protein: CASSDLLWINPVTNEKLFF
J gene: TRBJ2-7; clone size: -; CDR3 length: 14; D gene: TRBD2; V gene: TRBV19; CDR3 DNA: TGTGCCAGTAGTATCGGGACTAGCGGTTACGAGCAGTACTTC; CDR3 protein: CASSIGTSGYEQYF
J gene: TRBJ2-7; clone size: -; CDR3 length: 13; D gene: -; V gene: TRBV7-9; CDR3 DNA: TGTGCCAGCACGCCACCGGAAGTCTACGAGCAGTACTTC; CDR3 protein: CASTPPEVYEQYF
J gene: TRBJ2-3; clone size: -; CDR3 length: 15; D gene: -; V gene: TRBV9; CDR3 DNA: TGTGCCAGCAGCGTAGGGGGCCTTGGGACAGATACGCAGTATTTT; CDR3 protein: CASSVGGLGTDTQYF
J gene: TRBJ2-3; clone size: -; CDR3 length: 14; D gene: -; V gene: TRBV19; CDR3 DNA: TGTGCCAGTAGTATGTCTAGGGGCGGAGATACGCAGTATTTT; CDR3 protein: CASSMSRGGDTQYF
J gene: TRBJ2-3; clone size: -; CDR3 length: 15; D gene: TRBD2; V gene: TRBV12-5; CDR3 DNA: TGTGCTAGTGGTTTGACTAGCGGGCGATCAGATACGCAGTATTTT; CDR3 protein: CASGLTSGRSDTQYF
J gene: TRBJ2-1; clone size: -; CDR3 length: 14; D gene: -; V gene: TRBV27; CDR3 DNA: TGTGCCAGCAGTATCAGGGGATCCTACAATGAGCAGTTCTTC; CDR3 protein: CASSIRGSYNEQFF
J gene: TRBJ2-7; clone size: once; CDR3 length: 12; D gene: -; V gene: TRBV27; CDR3 DNA: TGTGCCAGCAGAGGGAGCTCCTACGAGCAGTACTTC; CDR3 protein: CASRGSSYEQYF
J gene: TRBJ2-7; clone size: -; CDR3 length: 15; D gene: -; V gene: TRBV4-1; CDR3 DNA: TGCGCCAGCAGCCAGGGAACCGGCGGGACCTACGAGCAGTACTTC; CDR3 protein: CASSQGTGGTYEQYF
J gene: TRBJ2-7; clone size: -; CDR3 length: 11; D gene: -; V gene: TRBV5-1; CDR3 DNA: TGCGCCAGCAGCTTTAAGAACGAGCAGTACTTC; CDR3 protein: CASSFKNEQYF